The rows below give T cell receptor beta chains drawn from one sample of a study of cytomegalovirus exposure and HLA in healthy donors. Assay: immunoSEQ multiplex PCR; the TCRdb copy retains only in-frame clones and omits some. The data hold 100,000 to 150,000 clones, with about 15% observed a single time. The material sequenced was PBMCs. Receptors originate from a female donor in good health and CMV-seropositive. CDR3s include the opening cysteine and the closing phenylalanine or tryptophan. Fields, in order: J gene, D gene, clone size, V gene, CDR3 DNA, CDR3 protein. A D gene is named only where the DNA matches it firmly. Size values are once, few and many counts, or a class for expanded clones, and some rows have none.

TRBJ1-4 | . | few | TRBV4-2 | TGTGCCAGCAGCCAGAAAAGCGGGGCGGCTAATGAAAAACTGTTTTTT | CASSQKSGAANEKLFF
TRBJ2-5 | TRBD2 | few | TRBV7-6 | TGTGCCAGCAGCCGGACGGTTAGCGGGGGGCCAAACGGAGAGACCCAGTACTTC | CASSRTVSGGPNGETQYF
TRBJ2-7 | TRBD2 | . | TRBV27 | TGTGCCAGCAGCCTTGGACTAGCGGGAGCTTACGAGCAGTACTTC | CASSLGLAGAYEQYF
TRBJ2-7 | TRBD2 | . | TRBV19 | TGTGCCAGTAGTATGCTAGCGGGAGGACGCGAGCAGTACTTC | CASSMLAGGREQYF
TRBJ1-5 | . | few | TRBV6-6 | TGTGCCAGCAGTGTTAGCCAGGGACACAAGGGCCCCCAGCATTTT | CASSVSQGHKGPQHF
TRBJ1-5 | . | few | TRBV2 | TGTGCCAGCAGAAGGGAGGGCAATCAGCCCCAGCATTTT | CASRREGNQPQHF
TRBJ1-1 | . | . | TRBV4-3 | TGCGCCAGCAGCCAAGATAGGACAGCCGGTAGAGAAGCTTTCTTT | CASSQDRTAGREAFF
TRBJ2-5 | . | few | TRBV4-3 | TGCGCCAGCAGCCAGTTAAGAGGGGAGACCCAGTACTTC | CASSQLRGETQYF
TRBJ2-2 | . | . | TRBV27 | TGTGCCAGCAGTTTCCTGACTACAAACACCGGGGAGCTGTTTTTT | CASSFLTTNTGELFF
TRBJ1-4 | . | . | TRBV29-1 | TGCAGCGTTGCGGGGGGCGGTGAAAAACTGTTTTTT | CSVAGGGEKLFF
TRBJ1-2 | . | once | TRBV30 | TGTGCCTGTAACGAAAGAGACTATGGCTACACCTTC | CACNERDYGYTF
TRBJ1-4 | TRBD1 | . | TRBV19 | TGTGCCAGTACGGGACAGGGAACAACTAATGAAAAACTGTTTTTT | CASTGQGTTNEKLFF
TRBJ1-5 | . | few | TRBV28 | TGTGCCAGCAGTTCCACAGGCTGGTCGGGCAATCAGCCCCAGCATTTT | CASSSTGWSGNQPQHF
TRBJ2-7 | TRBD1 | . | TRBV27 | TGTGCCAGCAGTGGGGACAGGAACTCCTACGAGCAGTACTTC | CASSGDRNSYEQYF
TRBJ2-1 | . | few | TRBV7-9 | TGTGCCAGCAGAGTAGCGGAGACATATTACAATGAGCAGTTCTTC | CASRVAETYYNEQFF
TRBJ1-4 | TRBD1 | . | TRBV30 | TGTGCCTTGGGGACAGGCCTAATTTCAACTAATGAAAAACTGTTTTTT | CALGTGLISTNEKLFF
TRBJ2-1 | . | . | TRBV12-5 | TGTGCTAGTGGTTTGGTAGCTTATGAGCAGTTCTTC | CASGLVAYEQFF
TRBJ2-7 | . | few | TRBV4-3 | TGCGCCAGCAGCCAAGATCTGGTTGGGGGCACTAGTCGGTACGAGCAGTACTTC | CASSQDLVGGTSRYEQYF
TRBJ2-5 | . | few | TRBV4-3 | TGCGCCAGCAGCCAAGCGCGGACACATAAACTGTACCAAGAGACCCAGTACTTC | CASSQARTHKLYQETQYF
TRBJ1-5 | . | few | TRBV6-5 | TGTGCCAGCAAGAGACTGTTTAGCAATCAGCCCCAGCATTTT | CASKRLFSNQPQHF
TRBJ1-2 | . | . | TRBV28 | TGTGCCAGCAGTTTCCGGCCACCGCCCAGTCAGGGGAGTTCATATGGCTACACCTTC | CASSFRPPPSQGSSYGYTF
TRBJ2-2 | . | . | TRBV25-1 | TGTGCCAGCAGTGAATACTTAGGGACTCGGAACACCGGGGAGCTGTTTTTT | CASSEYLGTRNTGELFF
TRBJ1-1 | . | . | TRBV5-1 | TGCGCCAGCGGACTAGACGGGAACACTGAAGCTTTCTTT | CASGLDGNTEAFF
TRBJ1-3 | TRBD1 | . | TRBV7-9 | TGTGCCAGCGATCCGGGACAGATGTTAAGCTCTGGAAACACCATATATTTT | CASDPGQMLSSGNTIYF
TRBJ1-5 | TRBD1 | few | TRBV23-1 | TGCCGAATAACAGGGGGCAATCAGCCCCAGCATTTT | CRITGGNQPQHF
TRBJ1-1 | . | . | TRBV29-1 | TGCAGCGTTGTCTCCCCGTATTCAGATGGTGAAGCTTTCTTT | CSVVSPYSDGEAFF
TRBJ2-3 | TRBD1 | . | TRBV6-5 | TGTGCCAGCGGGAAACAGGGGGTAGATACGCAGTATTTT | CASGKQGVDTQYF
TRBJ2-7 | TRBD1 | . | TRBV5-1 | TGCGCCAGCAGCTCCCCTCCGGGACAGGGGTCCCACGAGCAGTACTTC | CASSSPPGQGSHEQYF
TRBJ1-4 | TRBD1 | few | TRBV30 | TGTGCCTGGGGAAGATCAGGGGGTGAAAAACTGTTTTTT | CAWGRSGGEKLFF
TRBJ2-7 | TRBD2 | few | TRBV4-3 | TGCGCCAGCAGTATCACATACGGACTAGCGGGGAGGGACGAGCAGTACTTC | CASSITYGLAGRDEQYF
TRBJ1-2 | . | . | TRBV4-1 | TGCGCCAGCAGCCGACAAGGACTCGGCCTTACACTTAACTATGGCTACACCTTC | CASSRQGLGLTLNYGYTF
TRBJ1-6 | . | . | TRBV7-7 | TGTGCCAGCAGCCCCGGGTCCTCTAATTCACCCCTCCACTTT | CASSPGSSNSPLHF
TRBJ2-1 | . | . | TRBV5-3 | TGTGCCAGAGCCGAGACTTCGCGCCGGTACAATGAGCAGTTCTTC | CARAETSRRYNEQFF
TRBJ2-7 | . | few | TRBV28 | TGTGCCAGCAGTTTAAGGGACAAAGCATACGAGCAGTACTTC | CASSLRDKAYEQYF
TRBJ1-6 | . | . | TRBV9 | TGTGCCAGCAGCGAAGGACTTTCGAGTTCACCCCTCCACTTT | CASSEGLSSSPLHF
TRBJ1-1 | TRBD1 | . | TRBV13 | TGTGCCAGCAGCCCGGGACAGGGGGGAACTGAAGCTTTCTTT | CASSPGQGGTEAFF
TRBJ1-2 | . | . | TRBV29-1 | TGCAGCGTTGACAGGGGCTCCTATGGCTACACCTTC | CSVDRGSYGYTF
TRBJ2-1 | TRBD2 | few | TRBV27 | TGTGCCAGCAGTGAAGGGACTAGCGGGGCCAATGAGCAGTTCTTC | CASSEGTSGANEQFF
TRBJ2-7 | TRBD1 | once | TRBV5-8 | TGTGCCAGCATCCAAGGTACCGGACAGGGTATGTACGAGCAGTACTTC | CASIQGTGQGMYEQYF
TRBJ2-7 | . | . | TRBV4-3 | TGCGCCAGCAGCCAAGATCGCGCAGGGACCTACGAGCAGTACTTC | CASSQDRAGTYEQYF
TRBJ1-2 | . | few | TRBV6-1 | TGTGCCAGCAGTGAAGGGGTTAGCGGTGGCTACACCTTC | CASSEGVSGGYTF
TRBJ2-5 | TRBD2 | few | TRBV5-6 | TGTGCCAGCAGCTGGACACTAGCGGGGGGCCAAGAGACCCAGTACTTC | CASSWTLAGGQETQYF
TRBJ2-1 | TRBD1 | . | TRBV28 | TGTGCCAGCAGTTTCGACCGGGACAGGGGGCGATTAAATGAGCAGTTCTTC | CASSFDRDRGRLNEQFF
TRBJ2-7 | . | . | TRBV5-6 | TGTGCCAGCAGCTTGGGGCTCGAGCAGTACTTC | CASSLGLEQYF
TRBJ1-1 | . | few | TRBV6-5 | TGTGCCAGCAGTCAAGACGCGGGCAGGGGACGAGCTTTCTTT | CASSQDAGRGRAFF
TRBJ1-1 | . | . | TRBV7-8 | TGTGCCAGCACCTTAGGCAGAAACACTGAAGCTTTCTTT | CASTLGRNTEAFF
TRBJ1-2 | . | few | TRBV7-9 | TGTGCCAGCAGCTTACAGGGCGACTATGGCTACACCTTC | CASSLQGDYGYTF
TRBJ2-2 | . | . | TRBV29-1 | TGCAGCGTTGACCCTAACACCGGGGAGCTGTTTTTT | CSVDPNTGELFF
TRBJ1-1 | . | few | TRBV6-5 | TGTGCCAGCAATCAGAGGATGAACACTGAAGCTTTCTTT | CASNQRMNTEAFF
TRBJ2-1 | TRBD2 | . | TRBV7-9 | TGTGCCAGCAGCCCCCGAGGAGCGGGAGTTGGTGAGCAGTTCTTC | CASSPRGAGVGEQFF
TRBJ2-7 | . | . | TRBV4-1 | TGCGCCAGCAGCCAGGTTTTACCTACCTACGAGCAGTACTTC | CASSQVLPTYEQYF
TRBJ2-3 | TRBD2 | . | TRBV13 | TGTGCCAGCAGCCGCCCTTTTCCTAGCGGGGGGTCAGATACGCAGTATTTT | CASSRPFPSGGSDTQYF
TRBJ2-7 | TRBD2 | . | TRBV6-6 | TGCGCCAGCAGTTACTCTGGCGGGGGGACATCCTACGAGCAGTACTTC | CASSYSGGGTSYEQYF
TRBJ2-7 | . | . | TRBV7-6 | TGTGCCAGCAGCTACCTCGCGGCGGGCCTCGGCGAGCAGTACTTC | CASSYLAAGLGEQYF
TRBJ1-1 | . | few | TRBV7-9 | TGTGCCAGCAGGCCTGCCAGGAACACTGAAGCTTTCTTT | CASRPARNTEAFF
TRBJ1-6 | TRBD1 | few | TRBV7-8 | TGTGCCAGCAGCCTGCACAGACAGGGCCCCTATTCACCCCTCCACTTT | CASSLHRQGPYSPLHF
TRBJ1-2 | TRBD1 | . | TRBV5-6 | TGTGCCAGCAGCTTGGGCAGGGGGTACTATGGCTACACCTTC | CASSLGRGYYGYTF
TRBJ1-6 | . | few | TRBV6-5 | TGTGCCAGCAGTTACCTTAATTCACCCCTCCACTTT | CASSYLNSPLHF
TRBJ2-1 | TRBD1 | few | TRBV9 | TGTGCCAGCAGCGTACAGACAGGGGTTGGACAAAATGAGCAGTTCTTC | CASSVQTGVGQNEQFF